The T cell receptor (beta chain) described here comes from a study of control samples from healthy donors and cancer patients. TCRdb keeps only in-frame clones here, not all; method: immunoSEQ multiplex PCR. This sample has about 51,000 clones; 80% occur once, and the top ten carry over 9.5%. V lost 7 bases and J 4 bases, leaving 7 bases between the germline ends. This CDR3 spans 11 amino acids. Looked up from germline, CDR1 is MDHEN and CDR2 is SYDVKM. This clone occurred once. Sequencing was performed on blood. This receptor was obtained from a man between 70 and 80 years old in good health. The rearrangement joins TRBV28 to TRBJ2-5; D gene unclear. As DNA, the CDR3 is TGTGCCAGCAACCCACGAGAGACCCAGTACTTC. It encodes CASNPRETQYF.